Presented here are 14 T cell receptor beta chains from one specimen sequenced in a study of T cells in Graves' hyperthyroidism and ophthalmopathy. Amplified TCR beta CDR3 regions came from RNA transcripts. HTBI primers were the set used in a first-round RT-PCR of the TCR CDR3. TCRdb itself ran the multiplex PCR reads through MiXCR, one entry per CDR3 protein. The sample lists fewer than 600,000 distinct CDR3 sequences, 14% seen once, with around a sixth in the top ten. The sequencing sample was made of blood. The source is a woman younger than 30 with Graves' hyperthyroidism.

This clonotype has ten or more counts. This rearrangement joins TRBV19 to TRBJ1-2, with D maybe TRBD1 (5 bases). V lost 5 bases, J lost 3 bases, and 19 bases lay in between. Germline V lookup: CDR1 LNHDA, CDR2 SQIVND (reference sequence). The CDR3 loop spans 16 amino acids. The CDR3 DNA follows: TGTGCCAGTAGTGGAGACCTAGGGACGGGGGACTATGGCTACACCTTC. It codes for CASSGDLGTGDYGYTF.

This clonotype has just a few counts. The chain uses TRBV20-1 and TRBJ1-2; unclear D gene. V dropped 1 base and J dropped 2 bases, with 8 bases sitting between them. Germline CDR1 is DFQATT and CDR2 is SNEGSKA (reference sequence). The CDR3 extends over 13 amino acids. The CDR3 here is CSARGARNYGYTF. The CDR3 DNA is TGCAGTGCTAGAGGCGCTCGGAACTATGGCTACACCTTC.

This clonotype was observed a handful of times. The V call is TRBV20-1, the J call TRBJ2-5; 11 bases are a match to TRBD2. Germline V gene data show CDR1 as DFQATT and CDR2 as SNEGSKA (reference sequence). V shed 7 bases, J shed 2 bases, and the junction held 18 bases outside the gene matches. The CDR3 totals 18 residues. The CDR3 region is CSVLPSLAGGNGQETQYF. The CDR3 DNA is TGCAGTGTCCTTCCAAGTCTAGCGGGAGGAAATGGGCAAGAGACCCAGTACTTC.

The J gene is TRBJ1-6, the V gene TRBV2, with D perhaps matching TRBD1 (5 bases). The CDR3 extends over 13 amino acids. V was pared by 8 bases and J by 10 bases, with 15 bases between. The germline V gene encodes CDR1 SNHLY and CDR2 FYNNEI. The DNA of the CDR3 is TGTGCCAGCTGGGGGGGGGAGGGGTCACCCCTCCACTTT. Residues: CASWGGEGSPLHF.

This clonotype was recorded at least ten times. The chain employs TRBV5-1 and TRBJ1-1; 9 nucleotides match TRBD1. In germline, CDR1 is SGHRS, CDR2 YFSETQ. Trimming removed 5 bases from V and 2 bases from J; junction bases left unmatched: 10. The CDR3 totals 16 residues. The CDR3 region has the DNA TGCGCCAGCAGATACAACCCGGGACAGGGAAACACTGAAGCTTTCTTT. Protein product: CASRYNPGQGNTEAFF.

This clonotype was observed a handful of times. Since a much larger clone is just one base distant, this may be a read error. The V gene is TRBV2, the J gene TRBJ2-3; 8 bases align to TRBD1. The germline gives CDR1 SNHLY, CDR2 FYNNEI. The CDR3 runs to 16 residues. The CDR3 region has the DNA TGTGCCAGCAGTGAAACCCGACAGGGGCCCACAGATGCGCAGTATTTT. Amino acid sequence: CASSETRQGPTDAQYF.

This clonotype showed up just a few times. V is TRBV5-8 and J is TRBJ2-2; 10 bases are shared with TRBD2. The CDR3 length is 14 residues. The V gene's germline CDR1 is SGHTS and CDR2 YDEGEE. V gave up 2 bases and J gave up 10 bases; unmatched junction bases: 5. Written as DNA, the CDR3 is TGTGCCAGCAGCTTAGCGGGAGGGCCGAAGGAGCTGTTTTTT. Its protein product is CASSLAGGPKELFF.

This clonotype came up many times. The rearrangement links TRBV18 to TRBJ2-1; no firm D call. V lost 3 bases to trimming and J lost 5 bases, with 11 bases between them. Germline V CDR1 and CDR2: KGHSH, LQKENI. The CDR3 runs 14 residues. This CDR3 is CASSPLGQDNEQFF. The DNA for the CDR3 is TGTGCCAGCTCACCTCTTGGGCAAGACAATGAGCAGTTCTTC.

In its sample, this clonotype was seen many times. The chain uses TRBV5-6 and TRBJ1-2; 9 nucleotides agree with TRBD1. Germline V gene lookup returns CDR1 SGHDT and CDR2 YYEEEE. The CDR3 extends over 13 amino acids. The junction had 6 bases not matched to a gene; V was cut back by 5 bases and J by 7 bases. CDR3 loop: CASREQGALGYTF. CDR3 coding DNA: TGTGCCAGCAGAGAACAGGGGGCGCTTGGCTACACCTTC.

This clonotype has ten or more counts. This chain connects TRBV6-5 to TRBJ1-6; unclear D gene. V was shortened by 0 bases and J by 0 bases, with 9 bases between the two germline ends. The CDR3 runs to 17 residues. Germline CDR1 is MNHEY and CDR2 is SVGAGI. The CDR3 protein is CASSYSPTASYNSPLHF. The CDR3, as DNA: TGTGCCAGCAGTTACTCTCCCACGGCCTCCTATAATTCACCCCTCCACTTT.

J is TRBJ1-2 and V is TRBV18; D is possibly TRBD1 (6 bases). This CDR3 has 16 residues. Germline CDR1 is KGHSH and CDR2 is LQKENI. V was shortened by 3 bases and J by 6 bases, with 20 bases between the two germline ends. CDR3 DNA: TGTGCCAGCTCACCCCTTGGACAGCCTCAAGGGGATGGCTACACCTTC. Translated: CASSPLGQPQGDGYTF.

This clonotype showed up many times. The V and J genes are TRBV5-8 and TRBJ2-2; TRBD2 is a possible D gene (5 bases). Germline CDR1 and CDR2: SGHTS and YDEGEE. CDR3 size: 12 residues. V lost 5 bases to trimming and J lost 7 bases, with 9 bases between them. CDR3 coding DNA: TGTGCCAGCAGGCCCGGGGACGGGGAGCTGTTTTTT. This translates into CASRPGDGELFF.

The table lists this clonotype with many counts. This chain uses TRBV12-3 or TRBV12-4 with TRBJ2-5, with 10 bases matching TRBD1. The CDR3 is 14 amino acids. V was pared by 1 base and J by 4 bases, with 0 bases of the junction left unmatched. Written as DNA, the CDR3 is TGTGCCAGCAGTTTAGGGGACAGGGGAGAGACCCAGTACTTC. Encoded protein: CASSLGDRGETQYF.

This clonotype came up a few times. The genes are TRBV19 and TRBJ2-3; 7 positions agree with TRBD2. Looked up from germline, CDR1 is LNHDA and CDR2 is SQIVND (reference sequence). With 9 bases clipped from V and 2 bases from J, the junction kept 5 bases outside the gene matches. This CDR3 is built from 13 residues. The CDR3 DNA reads TGTGCCAGCCATACTAGCGACACAGATACGCAGTATTTT. Amino acid sequence: CASHTSDTDTQYF.